These 18 T cell receptor beta chains came from one sample sequenced in a study of T cells after posttransplantation cyclophosphamide. Libraries were prepared by immunoSEQ multiplex PCR; TCRdb keeps only in-frame clonotypes and omits some of them. Singletons are absent from the sample, which has fewer than 40,000 clones. Specimen: PBMCs. The receptors shown here come from a woman aged 45-59 years in good health and a related stem cell transplant donor.

This clone was counted only a few times. The chain couples TRBV7-3 to TRBJ2-1; 9 bases are a match to TRBD2. The length of the CDR3 is 16 residues. With 5 bases clipped from V and 6 bases from J, the junction kept 11 bases outside the gene matches. Germline CDR1 reads SGHTA; CDR2 reads FQGTGA. CDR3 bases: TGTGCCAGCAGCCCCTCGGGAGCGGGAGGAGGCAATGAGCAGTTCTTC. This sequence encodes CASSPSGAGGGNEQFF.

This clone was recorded many times. The rearrangement links TRBV18 to TRBJ2-3, with 11 bases lining up with TRBD1. J lost 2 bases, V lost 4 bases, and 5 bases had no gene match. CDR1 and CDR2 from the germline V gene are KGHSH and LQKENI. The CDR3 sequence is 16 residues long. The CDR3 DNA sequence: TGTGCCAGCTCACGTCGGACAGGGGGCCTCACAGATACGCAGTATTTT. Translated: CASSRRTGGLTDTQYF. Using reference TRBV18 and TRBJ2-3 for the parts outside the CDR3, the full variable domain is NAGVMQNPRHLVRRRGQEARLRCSPMKGHSHVYWYRQLPEEGLKFMVYLQKENIIDESGMPKERFSAEFPKEGPSILRIQQVVRGDSAAYFCASSRRTGGLTDTQYFGPGTRLTVL.

In this sample, this clone turned up a few times. J is TRBJ2-1 and V is TRBV7-8; 8 bases fit TRBD2. The germline V gene encodes CDR1 SGHVS and CDR2 FQNEAQ. The CDR3 covers 18 residues. The V gene end was trimmed by 0 bases and the J gene end by 0 bases; junction bases not matched to a gene: 7. CDR3 amino acids: CASSLAPRGGNSYNEQFF. The CDR3 bases are TGTGCCAGCAGCTTAGCACCCCGGGGGGGGAACTCCTACAATGAGCAGTTCTTC.

This clone was seen at least ten times. The chain uses TRBV7-2 and TRBJ1-5; D is uncertain. Germline assignment: CDR1 SGHTA and CDR2 FQGNSA. V lost 1 base and J lost 2, with 9 bases in between. The CDR3 has 15 residues. Here the CDR3 DNA reads TGTGCCAGCAGCTTAGACGGGGTTGGCAATCAGCCCCAGCATTTT. It specifies CASSLDGVGNQPQHF. Full variable domain (missing parts from reference TRBV7-2 and TRBJ1-5): GAGVSQSPSNKVTEKGKDVELRCDPISGHTALYWYRQSLGQGLEFLIYFQGNSAPDKSGLPSDRFSAERTGGSVSTLTIQRTQQEDSAVYLCASSLDGVGNQPQHFGDGTRLSIL.

Ten or more counts support this clone. The chain employs TRBV30 and TRBJ2-1; TRBD1 is a possible D gene (5 bases). The CDR3 is made up of 15 amino acids. V was shortened by 3 bases and J by 5 bases, with 17 bases between the two germline ends. The germline V gene encodes CDR1 GTSNPN and CDR2 SVGIG (reference sequence). In nucleotides, the CDR3 is TGTGCCTGGAGAGGTGGGTGGACACGTAACAATGAGCAGTTCTTC. This translates into CAWRGGWTRNNEQFF.

This clone was recorded many times. This sequence joins TRBV19 and TRBJ1-2, with D uncertain. Germline V lookup: CDR1 LNHDA, CDR2 SQIVND (reference sequence). The CDR3 is 11 residues long. Trimming took off 5 bases at V and 1 base at J, with 2 bases between the two ends. The CDR3 region is CASSYNYGYTF. The DNA of the CDR3 is TGTGCCAGTAGTTATAACTATGGCTACACCTTC.

This clone came up many times. The J gene is TRBJ1-3, the V gene TRBV6-5; D is possibly TRBD1 (5 bases). The CDR3 runs 15 residues. Per germline, CDR1 MNHEY and CDR2 SVGAGI. The germline V and J ends were trimmed by 2 bases and 0 bases, with 8 bases remaining between them. CDR3 nucleotide sequence: TGTGCCAGCAGTTACGACAGTTCCTCTGGAAACACCATATATTTT. The encoded protein is CASSYDSSSGNTIYF.

The V gene is TRBV30, the J gene TRBJ2-5; 7 bases map to TRBD1. This CDR3 region has 15 residues. Germline assignment: CDR1 GTSNPN and CDR2 SVGIG (reference sequence). V trimming: 0 bases; J trimming: 0 bases; junction bases outside the gene matches: 4. CDR3 residues: CAWSVDREYQETQYF. CDR3 nucleotide sequence: TGTGCCTGGAGTGTTGACAGGGAGTACCAAGAGACCCAGTACTTC.

This clone was counted at least ten times. This chain connects TRBV6-6 to TRBJ1-4; TRBD1 matches 7 bases. With 5 bases clipped from V and 7 bases from J, the junction kept 7 bases outside the gene matches. This CDR3 has 14 residues. Germline values: CDR1 MNHNY, CDR2 SVGAGI (reference sequence). The CDR3 DNA follows: TGTGCCAGCAGTAGAAGAGGACAGGCTGAAAAACTGTTTTTT. This sequence encodes CASSRRGQAEKLFF.

The genes are TRBV5-1 and TRBJ2-5; possibly TRBD1 for D (5 bases). CDR1 is SGHRS and CDR2 is YFSETQ in the germline V gene. The CDR3 loop spans 14 amino acids. Trimming removed 0 bases from V and 5 bases from J, with 11 bases in between. The CDR3 DNA reads as TGCGCCAGCAGCTTGGAAGGGGTGACTGAGACCCAGTACTTC. It encodes CASSLEGVTETQYF.

This clone has a count of ten or more. The chain has TRBV18 and TRBJ1-1, with TRBD1 matching 7 bases. The germline V gene encodes CDR1 KGHSH and CDR2 LQKENI. The CDR3 has 14 residues. V lost 3 bases, J lost 2 bases, and 3 bases stayed unmatched. The CDR3, as DNA: TGTGCCAGCTCACCTGGGACAGTCAACACTGAAGCTTTCTTT. Translated: CASSPGTVNTEAFF.

This clone is deemed medium-sized. This chain uses TRBV6-1 with TRBJ2-2; no reliable D call. The CDR3 length is 13 residues. V gave up 6 bases and J gave up 7 bases, with 12 bases separating them. CDR1 MNHNS and CDR2 SASEGT come from the germline V gene. CDR3 residues: CASSLLGIGELFF. The CDR3 coding sequence is TGTGCCAGCAGCCTTCTAGGAATCGGGGAGCTGTTTTTT.

This clone was picked up a small number of times. The chain employs TRBV9 and TRBJ1-2, with 9 bases that match TRBD1. CDR1 is SGDLS, CDR2 YYNGEE, per germline. The CDR3 loop spans 14 amino acids. V dropped 3 bases and J dropped 5; count of bases not matched to a gene: 5. This CDR3 reads CASSAVDRGYGYTF. DNA of the CDR3: TGTGCCAGCAGCGCCGTCGACAGGGGGTATGGCTACACCTTC.

In its sample, this clone was seen many times. This chain links TRBV12-3 or TRBV12-4 with TRBJ1-1; D perhaps matches TRBD1 (6 bases). This CDR3 has 14 residues. Trimming pared 6 bases from V and 2 bases from J, leaving 13 bases between. CDR3 nucleotide sequence: TGTGCCAGCAGGCCCGGGGGGCCAAACACTGAAGCTTTCTTT. This translates into CASRPGGPNTEAFF.

V gene TRBV25-1 combines with J gene TRBJ2-5; weak D call: TRBD1 (6 bases). The V and J ends lost 8 bases and 0 bases respectively, with 13 bases between them. CDR3 length: 14 residues. From germline, CDR1 is MGHDK and CDR2 SYGVNS. Here the CDR3 reads CASLPRDNQETQYF. DNA for the CDR3: TGTGCCAGCTTGCCCCGGGACAACCAAGAGACCCAGTACTTC.

Ten or more counts support this clone. This sequence joins TRBV5-1 and TRBJ1-2; D is unclear. Germline V gives CDR1 SGHRS, CDR2 YFSETQ. CDR3 length: 11 amino acids. V gave up 4 bases and J gave up 6 bases, with 7 bases separating them. CDR3: CASSNFDGYTF. CDR3 sequence (DNA): TGCGCCAGCAGCAACTTCGATGGCTACACCTTC.

This chain joins TRBV12-3 or TRBV12-4 and TRBJ1-1; D not certain. V lost 3 bases to trimming and J lost 6 bases, with 11 bases between them. This CDR3 has 13 residues. CDR3 amino acids: CASSFYGGAEAFF. In DNA, the CDR3 is TGTGCCAGCAGTTTTTACGGCGGGGCTGAAGCTTTCTTT.

This clone was counted many times. CDR3 sequence: CATSSSKFGDVGGPQHF. Written as DNA, the CDR3 is TGTGCCACCAGCAGCTCAAAATTCGGGGACGTGGGGGGGCCCCAGCATTTT. This chain uses TRBV15 with TRBJ1-5; D is possibly TRBD1 (5 bases). Trimming cost V 3 bases and J 9 bases, with 24 bases left between them. Per the germline V gene, CDR1 is LNHNV and CDR2 is YYDKDF (reference sequence). This CDR3 has 17 amino acids.